This entry concerns a single T cell receptor beta chain. Germline CDR1 is SGHTA and CDR2 is FQGTGA. The CDR3 spans 14 residues. V dropped 5 bases and J dropped 3 bases, with 12 bases sitting between them. Some clones are missing from TCRdb's copy, which holds only in-frame ones; the method was immunoSEQ multiplex PCR. Among approximately 250,000 clones, around 87% were seen once, and the ten largest hold approximately 4%. The data derive from a study of blood T cell repertoires in COVID-19. Input material: peripheral blood. This chain uses TRBV7-3 with TRBJ2-3; D possibly corresponds to TRBD2 (6 bases). This receptor was identified in a man younger than 35 with active or convalescent COVID-19. The CDR3 DNA reads TGTGCCAGCAGCAAACTAGGAGGGACAGATACGCAGTATTTT. It yields the protein CASSKLGGTDTQYF. The full variable domain, with the rest looked up from reference TRBV7-3 and TRBJ2-3, is GAGVSQTPSNKVTEKGKYVELRCDPISGHTALYWYRQSLGQGPEFLIYFQGTGAADDSGLPNDRFFAVRPEGSVSTLKIQRTERGDSAVYLCASSKLGGTDTQYFGPGTRLTVL.